This T cell receptor beta chain was sequenced in a study of blood T cells in healthy people across ages. Concerning this clonotype itself: Its antigen is unidentified.

Study-level results: In older individuals, TCR beta diversity per million T cells was lower, falling roughly linearly with age.

The germline V and J ends were trimmed by 3 bases and 2 bases, with 5 bases remaining between them. This CDR3 region has 12 residues. Germline V gene lookup returns CDR1 ENHRY and CDR2 SYGVKD. Each donor gave 9.5 to 10 milliliters of peripheral blood. PCR was performed a second time for about 7 to 12 cycles using a sample-barcoded 5' primer and a J-beta primer mix. With 12 random nucleotides, a template-switch adaptor tagged each individual cDNA molecule. TCRdb processed the 5' RACE reads anew with MiXCR; each CDR3 protein has one entry. The sample lists about 670,000 distinct CDR3 sequences; more than 45% were seen once.

The chain couples TRBV10-3 to TRBJ2-7; no clear D gene. The source of this sequence is a woman at least 80 years old in good health. Source material: blood. In nucleotides, the CDR3 is TGTGCCATCAGTGAAACTGCCTACGAGCAGTACTTC. It specifies CAISETAYEQYF.